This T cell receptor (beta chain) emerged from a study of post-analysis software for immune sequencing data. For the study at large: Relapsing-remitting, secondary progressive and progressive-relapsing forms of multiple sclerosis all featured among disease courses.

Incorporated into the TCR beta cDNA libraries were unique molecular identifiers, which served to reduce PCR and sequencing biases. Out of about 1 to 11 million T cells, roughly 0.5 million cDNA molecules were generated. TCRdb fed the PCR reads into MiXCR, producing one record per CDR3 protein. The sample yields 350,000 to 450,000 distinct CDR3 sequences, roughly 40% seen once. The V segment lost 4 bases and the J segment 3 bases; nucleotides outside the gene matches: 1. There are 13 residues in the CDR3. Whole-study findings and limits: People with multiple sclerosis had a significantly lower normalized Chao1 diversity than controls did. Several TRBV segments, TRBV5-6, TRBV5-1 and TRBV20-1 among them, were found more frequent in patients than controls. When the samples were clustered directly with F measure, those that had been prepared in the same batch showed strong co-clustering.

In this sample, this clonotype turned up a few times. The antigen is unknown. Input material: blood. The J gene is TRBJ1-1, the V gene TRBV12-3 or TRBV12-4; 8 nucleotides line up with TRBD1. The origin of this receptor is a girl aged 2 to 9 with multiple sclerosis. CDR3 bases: TGTGCCAGCAGTTCAGGGGGCTACACTGAAGCTTTCTTT. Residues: CASSSGGYTEAFF.